Listed below are T cell receptor beta chains from one sample, sequenced in a study of blood T cell repertoires in COVID-19. The data were produced by immunoSEQ multiplex PCR, yet TCRdb's version contains in-frame clones alone and is incomplete. The data hold 150,000 to 200,000 clones, with roughly four fifths observed a single time. Sequenced: peripheral blood. Receptor source: a human donor in a cohort sampled during active COVID-19. Each CDR3 is given with its conserved first and last residue. Each record gives: D gene, clone size, J gene, V gene, CDR3 protein, CDR3 DNA. A D gene is named only where the DNA matches it firmly. Rows may omit the clone size; those that give it use once, few, many or a size class.

d_call: NA; clone_size: NA; j_call: TRBJ1-4; v_call: TRBV28; cdr3_aa: CASSLHRNNEKLFF; cdr3_nt: TGTGCCAGCAGTTTGCACAGAAATAATGAAAAACTGTTTTTT
d_call: NA; clone_size: NA; j_call: TRBJ2-1; v_call: TRBV2; cdr3_aa: CASSEPHAQRDNNEQFF; cdr3_nt: TGTGCCAGCAGTGAACCCCACGCCCAGCGGGACAACAATGAGCAGTTCTTC
d_call: TRBD1; clone_size: NA; j_call: TRBJ1-2; v_call: TRBV6-5; cdr3_aa: CASSPWDRRGGYTF; cdr3_nt: TGTGCCAGCAGTCCCTGGGACAGGAGAGGCGGCTACACCTTC
d_call: TRBD1; clone_size: NA; j_call: TRBJ2-7; v_call: TRBV7-2; cdr3_aa: CASSLGQGVYEQYF; cdr3_nt: TGTGCCAGCAGCTTAGGGCAGGGGGTCTACGAGCAGTACTTC
d_call: TRBD1; clone_size: NA; j_call: TRBJ1-1; v_call: TRBV28; cdr3_aa: CASRTPGTGGLTEAFF; cdr3_nt: TGTGCCAGCAGAACCCCCGGGACAGGGGGTCTCACTGAAGCTTTCTTT
d_call: TRBD2; clone_size: once; j_call: TRBJ2-1; v_call: TRBV7-6; cdr3_aa: CASSLAGGTSGGSSYNEQFF; cdr3_nt: TGTGCCAGCAGCTTAGCGGGTGGGACTAGCGGGGGGAGCTCCTACAATGAGCAGTTCTTC
d_call: NA; clone_size: NA; j_call: TRBJ2-3; v_call: TRBV15; cdr3_aa: CATSRDGGGGDTQYF; cdr3_nt: TGTGCCACCAGCAGAGATGGGGGGGGCGGAGATACGCAGTATTTT
d_call: NA; clone_size: NA; j_call: TRBJ1-5; v_call: TRBV6-4; cdr3_aa: CAPKSEESYQPQHF; cdr3_nt: TGTGCCCCCAAATCGGAGGAGAGTTATCAGCCCCAGCATTTT
d_call: NA; clone_size: NA; j_call: TRBJ2-1; v_call: TRBV3-1/TRBV3-2; cdr3_aa: CASSQALAGYNEQFF; cdr3_nt: TGTGCCAGCAGCCAAGCGCTGGCAGGCTACAATGAGCAGTTCTTC
d_call: NA; clone_size: NA; j_call: TRBJ1-5; v_call: TRBV12-2; cdr3_aa: CASRSKDRTGSNQPQHF; cdr3_nt: TGTGCAAGTCGCTCAAAAGACAGAACCGGGAGCAATCAGCCCCAGCATTTT
d_call: NA; clone_size: NA; j_call: TRBJ1-4; v_call: TRBV28; cdr3_aa: CASSLTPGWEKLFF; cdr3_nt: TGTGCCAGCAGTTTAACCCCAGGGTGGGAAAAACTGTTTTTT
d_call: TRBD1; clone_size: NA; j_call: TRBJ2-1; v_call: TRBV5-4; cdr3_aa: CASSLTGGTYNEQFF; cdr3_nt: TGTGCCAGCAGCTTAACAGGGGGCACCTACAATGAGCAGTTCTTC
d_call: TRBD2; clone_size: NA; j_call: TRBJ2-7; v_call: TRBV7-8; cdr3_aa: CASTRTSGGPEAYEQYF; cdr3_nt: TGTGCCAGCACGCGGACTAGCGGGGGGCCGGAGGCTTACGAGCAGTACTTC
d_call: NA; clone_size: NA; j_call: TRBJ1-5; v_call: TRBV7-2; cdr3_aa: CASSLSGTAINQPQHF; cdr3_nt: TGTGCCAGCAGCTTATCAGGCACCGCAATTAATCAGCCCCAGCATTTT
d_call: NA; clone_size: NA; j_call: TRBJ1-6; v_call: TRBV7-2; cdr3_aa: CASSPPGAPLHF; cdr3_nt: TGTGCCAGCAGCCCCCCGGGAGCACCCCTCCACTTT
d_call: TRBD1; clone_size: NA; j_call: TRBJ1-5; v_call: TRBV6-7; cdr3_aa: CASGQGWSNQPQHF; cdr3_nt: TGTGCCAGCGGACAGGGTTGGAGCAATCAGCCCCAGCATTTT
d_call: NA; clone_size: NA; j_call: TRBJ1-2; v_call: TRBV30; cdr3_aa: CAWSFVIAVGGYTF; cdr3_nt: TGTGCCTGGAGTTTCGTGATAGCTGTGGGTGGCTACACCTTC
d_call: NA; clone_size: once; j_call: TRBJ2-3; v_call: TRBV27; cdr3_aa: CASRDITRGEGQYF; cdr3_nt: TGTGCCAGCAGGGATATAACAAGGGGGGAGGGGCAGTATTTT
d_call: TRBD1; clone_size: few; j_call: TRBJ2-3; v_call: TRBV2; cdr3_aa: CASSLTGAGLDTQYF; cdr3_nt: TGTGCCAGCAGTCTAACAGGGGCAGGGTTGGATACGCAGTATTTT